Presented here are 10 T cell receptor beta chains from one specimen sequenced in a study of graft-versus-host responses after intestinal transplantation. Only in-frame clones appear in the TCRdb table, and some are missing; sequencing was by immunoSEQ multiplex PCR. The data show 15,000 to 20,000 clones, around 87% seen once. Sequences were derived from bone marrow, sampled more than 120 days after intestinal transplantation. Receptor source: a human patient who received an intestinal transplant, so some T cells may come from the graft donor.

The V gene is TRBV11-3, the J gene TRBJ1-1; no definite D call. V was cut by 1 base and J by 1 base, with 4 bases left in between. CDR1 is SGHNT and CDR2 is YENEEA in the germline V gene. This CDR3 has 13 amino acids. The CDR3 nucleotides are TGTGCCAGCAGCTTAGGAGGGAACACTGAAGCTTTCTTT. As protein: CASSLGGNTEAFF.

The rearrangement uses TRBV10-3 and TRBJ1-5; D not certain. V was trimmed by 0 bases and J by 4 bases, leaving 10 bases between them. Germline assignment: CDR1 ENHRY and CDR2 SYGVKD. This CDR3 has 15 residues. The DNA of the CDR3 is TGTGCCATCAGTGAGTCGTTGGCAGCGAATCAGCCCCAGCATTTT. Protein: CAISESLAANQPQHF.

This chain uses TRBV5-1 with TRBJ2-7, with 13 bases fitting TRBD2. The germline gives CDR1 SGHRS, CDR2 YFSETQ. The CDR3 extends over 17 amino acids. Losses at the gene ends were 3 bases for V and 5 bases for J; bases not matched to a gene: 11. CDR3 bases: TGCGCCAGCAGCTCCGGGACTAGCGGGACGGAATGGAACGAGCAGTACTTC. Its translation is CASSSGTSGTEWNEQYF.

This clone has a handful of counts. The chain uses TRBV4-3 and TRBJ1-2; TRBD1 matches at 7 bases. Germline CDR1 LGHNA, CDR2 YSLEER. This CDR3 region has 13 residues. The trim removed 2 bases at V and 6 bases at J, leaving 3 bases unmatched. The CDR3 protein is CASSQTGANGYTF. The CDR3 nucleotides are TGCGCCAGCAGCCAAACAGGGGCGAATGGCTACACCTTC.

The rearrangement joins TRBV6-6 to TRBJ2-7; the D is unclear. The germline V and J ends were trimmed by 4 bases and 6 bases, with 7 bases remaining between them. This CDR3 has 11 amino acids. Germline assignment: CDR1 MNHNY and CDR2 SVGAGI (reference sequence). The CDR3 bases are TGTGCCAGCAGTTCATGGGGCGAGCAGTACTTC. As protein: CASSSWGEQYF.

V gene TRBV25-1 combines with J gene TRBJ1-1; D unresolved. Trimming left V 6 bases short and J 6 bases short, with 5 bases between. This CDR3 is built from 10 residues. The V gene's germline CDR1 is MGHDK and CDR2 SYGVNS. The CDR3 nucleotides are TGTGCCAGCAGGGGCGCTGAAGCTTTCTTT. Translating it yields CASRGAEAFF.

The V and J genes are TRBV15 and TRBJ2-1, with a weak D call TRBD1 (6 bases). CDR1 LNHNV and CDR2 YYDKDF come from the germline V gene (reference sequence). The V gene lost 1 base and the J gene lost 6 bases, with 10 bases spanning the gap. There are 14 residues in the CDR3. CDR3 nucleotides: TGTGCCACCAGCAGAGGGGGGCCCGGCAATGAGCAGTTCTTC. It yields the protein CATSRGGPGNEQFF.

Only one count was recorded for this clone. The J gene is TRBJ2-2, the V gene TRBV6-4; 13 bases agree with TRBD2. The CDR3 has 15 residues. Germline V gene lookup returns CDR1 MRHNA and CDR2 SNTAGT. After removal of 3 bases from V and 5 bases from J, the junction contained 0 bases not matched to a gene. CDR3 DNA: TGTGCCAGCAGTGAACTAGCGGGGGGGACCGGGGAGCTGTTTTTT. This sequence encodes CASSELAGGTGELFF.

The chain has TRBV6-5 and TRBJ2-1; 10 positions agree with TRBD2. Trimming at V came to 0 bases and at J to 7 bases, leaving 3 bases not matched to a gene. The CDR3 covers 15 residues. The germline V gene has CDR1 MNHEY and CDR2 SVGAGI. For the CDR3, the DNA is TGTGCCAGCAGTTACTCACTAGCGGGAAATAATGAGCAGTTCTTC. Protein product: CASSYSLAGNNEQFF.

The chain recombines TRBV4-1 with TRBJ1-2; 9 nucleotides line up with TRBD1. V was clipped by 4 bases and J by 5 bases; unmatched bases: 8. This CDR3 has 15 amino acids. Germline CDR1 is MGHRA and CDR2 is YSYEKL. In DNA form, the CDR3 reads TGCGCCAGCAGCCCCGGACCGGGACAGGGTTATGGCTACACCTTC. Amino acids: CASSPGPGQGYGYTF.